What follows are 17 T cell receptor beta chains derived from one specimen sequenced in a study of cytomegalovirus exposure and HLA in healthy donors. Vbeta (60) and Jbeta (13) primers were used in the PCR. Method: immunoSEQ multiplex PCR; TCRdb's copy keeps in-frame clones and lacks some. The table counts approximately 200,000 clones; 0.74% lies in the top ten. The specimen sequenced was PBMCs. Source of these receptors: a boy between 10 and 17 years old in good health and CMV-seronegative.

The chain carries TRBV2 and TRBJ2-7; 10 bases fit TRBD2. Trimming removed 4 bases from V and 2 bases from J; junction bases left unmatched: 5. CDR3 length equals 15 residues. Germline lookup yields CDR1 SNHLY and CDR2 FYNNEI. The CDR3 is CASSGLSGGAYEQYF. In nucleotides, the CDR3 is TGTGCCAGCAGTGGCTTAAGCGGGGGGGCCTACGAGCAGTACTTC.

The rearrangement joins TRBV6-5 to TRBJ1-3; D is ambiguous. This CDR3 has 13 amino acids. Trimming shortened V by 6 bases and J by 4 bases, and 10 bases separated the two germline ends. From germline, CDR1 is MNHEY and CDR2 SVGAGI. The chain's CDR3 is CASSPALGNTIYF. CDR3 DNA: TGTGCCAGCAGCCCCGCGTTGGGAAACACCATATATTTT.

The chain combines TRBV6-1 with TRBJ1-1; possible D gene TRBD1, 6 bases. The CDR3 is 14 amino acids. The ends were cut back, 7 bases at V and 2 bases at J, with 14 bases in the middle. The V gene's germline CDR1 is MNHNS and CDR2 SASEGT. The CDR3: CASKGGQSNTEAFF. The CDR3 bases are TGTGCCAGCAAAGGCGGACAGAGTAACACTGAAGCTTTCTTT.

V is TRBV7-2 and J is TRBJ2-3, with 9 nucleotides matching TRBD2. The CDR3 contains 16 residues. Germline V CDR1 and CDR2: SGHTA, FQGNSA. V shed 5 bases and J 1 base; nucleotides not matched to a gene: 7. CDR3 DNA sequence: TGTGCCAGCAGCCCGATTCCTAGCGGGGGCACAGATACGCAGTATTTT. It is translated as CASSPIPSGGTDTQYF.

This sequence joins TRBV28 and TRBJ1-1; TRBD1 matches 8 bases. The CDR3 has 11 residues. J lost 8 bases, V lost 8 bases, and 4 bases had no gene match. Per the germline V gene, CDR1 is MDHEN and CDR2 is SYDVKM. The CDR3 sequence is CASGQGREAFF. As DNA, the CDR3 is TGTGCCAGCGGACAGGGAAGGGAAGCTTTCTTT.

The chain links TRBV19 to TRBJ2-6, with D unresolved. V dropped 9 bases and J dropped 2 bases, with 5 bases sitting between them. CDR1 is LNHDA, CDR2 SQIVND, per germline (reference sequence). This CDR3 is 12 amino acids long. This chain's CDR3 is CASRTGANVLTF. For the CDR3, the DNA is TGTGCCAGCAGGACTGGGGCCAACGTCCTGACTTTC.

The chain carries TRBV6-5 and TRBJ2-1; 7 bases are a match to TRBD2. The CDR3 is 14 residues long. V shed 4 bases, J shed 3 bases, and the junction held 3 bases outside the gene matches. Germline V gene data show CDR1 as MNHEY and CDR2 as SVGAGI. The CDR3 is CASSWREFYNEQFF. In nucleotides, the CDR3 is TGTGCCAGCAGTTGGCGGGAGTTCTACAATGAGCAGTTCTTC.

The V gene is TRBV18, the J gene TRBJ1-1; D might be TRBD1 (6 bases). CDR3 length: 14 amino acids. V lost 6 bases, J lost 9 bases, and 20 bases lay in between. Germline loops: CDR1 KGHSH, CDR2 LQKENI. CDR3 sequence reads: CASSSLDSQSQAFF. For the CDR3, the DNA is TGTGCCAGCTCCTCCTTGGACAGTCAAAGTCAAGCTTTCTTT.

The chain uses TRBV10-3 and TRBJ1-5, with 7 bases fitting TRBD1. The germline V gene has CDR1 ENHRY and CDR2 SYGVKD. V shed 8 bases, J shed 4 bases, and the junction held 8 bases outside the gene matches. This CDR3 comprises 14 residues. CDR3 amino acids: CAIGQGETNQPQHF. The CDR3 DNA reads TGTGCCATCGGGCAGGGGGAAACGAATCAGCCCCAGCATTTT.

V usage is TRBV15 and J usage is TRBJ1-5; a weak D match, TRBD1 (5 bases). The CDR3 contains 17 residues. Germline V CDR1 and CDR2: LNHNV, YYDKDF (reference sequence). Trimming stripped 0 bases from V and 1 base from J, with 13 bases between. CDR3 in amino acids: CATSRDRGAISNQPQHF. CDR3 nucleotides: TGTGCCACCAGCAGAGATCGCGGGGCGATAAGCAATCAGCCCCAGCATTTT.

A remark on this clone: Mismatch with germline at one junction end may stem from a read error. The chain links TRBV20-1 to TRBJ1-2; no reliable D call. The germline V gene encodes CDR1 DFQATT and CDR2 SNEGSKA (reference sequence). The length of the CDR3 is 11 residues. CDR3 loop: CRARRDYGYTF. The CDR3 DNA is TGCAGGGCTAGGAGGGACTATGGCTACACCTTC.

The chain's CDR3 is CASSVVGAYTDTQYF. In DNA, the CDR3 is TGTGCCAGCAGCGTAGTGGGGGCCTACACAGATACGCAGTATTTT. The chain carries TRBV9 and TRBJ2-3; TRBD1 is a possible D gene (6 bases). CDR1 is SGDLS, CDR2 YYNGEE, per germline. CDR3 size: 15 residues. The ends were cut back, 0 bases at V and 2 bases at J, with 10 bases in the middle.

The chain employs TRBV9 and TRBJ2-3; TRBD2 matches at 7 bases. With V trimmed by 0 bases and J by 2 bases, 3 bases remained unmatched. Per germline, CDR1 SGDLS and CDR2 YYNGEE. CDR3 length: 15 amino acids. The CDR3 sequence: CASSVVLAVTDTQYF. The CDR3 DNA is TGTGCCAGCAGCGTAGTGCTAGCGGTCACAGATACGCAGTATTTT.

The V call is TRBV21-1, the J call TRBJ1-5. TRBV21-1 is classified as a pseudogene. The CDR3 runs to 16 residues. CDR3 sequence reads: CASRSGGPYSNQPQHF. The CDR3 nucleotides read TGTGCCAGCCGGTCGGGGGGACCCTATAGCAATCAGCCCCAGCATTTT.

The J gene is TRBJ1-4, the V gene TRBV19; D possibly corresponds to TRBD1 (6 bases). The V and J ends lost 3 bases and 7 bases respectively, with 15 bases between them. Germline loops: CDR1 LNHDA, CDR2 SQIVND (reference sequence). The length of the CDR3 is 15 residues. Here the CDR3 DNA reads TGTGCCAGTAGTATGCCCCAGGGGAGAGGTGAAAAACTGTTTTTT. Translation: CASSMPQGRGEKLFF.

The chain carries TRBV7-9 and TRBJ2-7, with 10 nucleotides matching TRBD2. Germline loops: CDR1 SEHNR, CDR2 FQNEAQ (reference sequence). This CDR3 is built from 16 residues. The V and J ends lost 4 bases and 2 bases, in that order; junction bases with no gene match: 8. This CDR3 is CASSWFLAGEAYEQYF. In DNA form, the CDR3 reads TGTGCCAGCAGCTGGTTTCTAGCGGGGGAGGCCTACGAGCAGTACTTC.

V gene TRBV29-1 combines with J gene TRBJ2-2; D is unresolved. V lost 1 base and J 1 base, leaving 4 bases between the germline ends. The CDR3 spans 13 residues. The V gene's germline CDR1 is SQVTM and CDR2 ANQGSEA. CDR3 sequence (DNA): TGCAGCGTTGAAGGCAGGAACACCGGGGAGCTGTTTTTT. Translated, it gives CSVEGRNTGELFF.